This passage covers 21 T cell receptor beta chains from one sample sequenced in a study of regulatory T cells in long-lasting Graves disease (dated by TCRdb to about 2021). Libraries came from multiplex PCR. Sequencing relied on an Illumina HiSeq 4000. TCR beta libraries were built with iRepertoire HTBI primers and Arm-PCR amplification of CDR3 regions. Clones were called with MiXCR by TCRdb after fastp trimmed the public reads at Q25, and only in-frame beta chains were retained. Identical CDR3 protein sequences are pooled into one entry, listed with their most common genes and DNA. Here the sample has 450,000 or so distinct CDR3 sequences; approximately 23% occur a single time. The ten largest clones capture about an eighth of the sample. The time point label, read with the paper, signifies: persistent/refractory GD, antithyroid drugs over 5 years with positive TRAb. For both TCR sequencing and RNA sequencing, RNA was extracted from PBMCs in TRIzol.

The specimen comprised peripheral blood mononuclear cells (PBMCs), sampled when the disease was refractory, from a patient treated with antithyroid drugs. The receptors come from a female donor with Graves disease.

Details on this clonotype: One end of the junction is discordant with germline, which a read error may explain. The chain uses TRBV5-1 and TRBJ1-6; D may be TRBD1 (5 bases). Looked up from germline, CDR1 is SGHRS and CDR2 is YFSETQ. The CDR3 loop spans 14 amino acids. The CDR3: CASSLDGDNSPLHF. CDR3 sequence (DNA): TGTGCCAGCAGCTTGGATGGGGACAATTCACCCCTCCACTTT.

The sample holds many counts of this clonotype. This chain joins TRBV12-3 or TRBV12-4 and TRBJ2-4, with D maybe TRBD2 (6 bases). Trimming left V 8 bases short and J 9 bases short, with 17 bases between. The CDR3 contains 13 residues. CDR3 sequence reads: CASGTRVGGIQYF. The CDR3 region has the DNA TGTGCCAGCGGGACCCGGGTGGGGGGCATTCAGTACTTC.

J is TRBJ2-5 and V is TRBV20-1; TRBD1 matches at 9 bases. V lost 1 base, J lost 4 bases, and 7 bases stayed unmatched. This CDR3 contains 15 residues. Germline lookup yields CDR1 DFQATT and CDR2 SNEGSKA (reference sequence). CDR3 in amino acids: CSARATGGEIETQYF. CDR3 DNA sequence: TGCAGTGCTAGAGCTACAGGGGGCGAGATAGAGACCCAGTACTTC.

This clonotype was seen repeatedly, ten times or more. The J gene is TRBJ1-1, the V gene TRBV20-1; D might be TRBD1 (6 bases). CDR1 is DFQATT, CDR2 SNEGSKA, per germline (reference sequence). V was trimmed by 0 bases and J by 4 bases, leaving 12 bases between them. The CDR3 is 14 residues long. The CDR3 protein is CSARENTGTTEAFF. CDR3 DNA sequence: TGCAGTGCTAGAGAAAATACAGGGACCACTGAAGCTTTCTTT.

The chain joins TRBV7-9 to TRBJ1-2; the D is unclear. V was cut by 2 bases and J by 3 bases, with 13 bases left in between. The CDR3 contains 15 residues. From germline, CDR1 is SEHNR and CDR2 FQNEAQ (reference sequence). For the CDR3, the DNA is TGTGCCAGCAGCTTAATAGCGAGCCGGGACTATGGCTACACCTTC. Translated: CASSLIASRDYGYTF.

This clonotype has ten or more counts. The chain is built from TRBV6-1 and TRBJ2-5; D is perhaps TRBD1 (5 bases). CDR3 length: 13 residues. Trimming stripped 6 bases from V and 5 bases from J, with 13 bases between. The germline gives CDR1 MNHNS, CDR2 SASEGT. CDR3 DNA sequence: TGTGCCAGCAGCATCTCAGGGTCCGAGACCCAGTACTTC. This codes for CASSISGSETQYF.

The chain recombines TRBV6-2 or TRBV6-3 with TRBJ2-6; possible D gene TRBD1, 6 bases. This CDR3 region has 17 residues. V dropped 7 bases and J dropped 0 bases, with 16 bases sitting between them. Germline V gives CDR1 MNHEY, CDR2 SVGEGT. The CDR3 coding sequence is TGTGCCAGCAAGGGGGAAGACCGATTCTCTGGGGCCAACGTCCTGACTTTC. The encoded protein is CASKGEDRFSGANVLTF.

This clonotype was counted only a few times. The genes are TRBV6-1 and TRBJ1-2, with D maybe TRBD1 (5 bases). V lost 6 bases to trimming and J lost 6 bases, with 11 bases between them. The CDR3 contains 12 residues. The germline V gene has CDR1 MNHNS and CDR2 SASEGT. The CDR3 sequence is CASSFRVDGYTF. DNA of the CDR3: TGTGCCAGCAGCTTCAGGGTGGATGGCTACACCTTC.

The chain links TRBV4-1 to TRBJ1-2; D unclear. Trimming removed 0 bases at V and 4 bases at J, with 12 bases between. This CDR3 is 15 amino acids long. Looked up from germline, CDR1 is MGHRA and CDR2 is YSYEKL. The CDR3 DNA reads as TGCGCCAGCAGCCAAGATGTTGGCGGGGTCTATGGCTACACCTTC. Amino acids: CASSQDVGGVYGYTF.

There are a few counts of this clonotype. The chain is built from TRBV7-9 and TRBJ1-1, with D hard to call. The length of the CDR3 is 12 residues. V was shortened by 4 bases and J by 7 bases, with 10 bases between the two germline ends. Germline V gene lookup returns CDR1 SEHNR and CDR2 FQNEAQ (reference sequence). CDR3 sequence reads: CASSSGSIEAFF. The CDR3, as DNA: TGTGCCAGCAGCTCCGGTAGCATTGAAGCTTTCTTT.

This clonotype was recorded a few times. CDR3 region: CASSPTSVVTGELFF. CDR3 nucleotide sequence: TGTGCCAGCAGCCCGACTAGCGTGGTCACCGGGGAGCTGTTTTTT. V is TRBV6-1 and J is TRBJ2-2, with 8 bases aligning to TRBD2. From germline, CDR1 is MNHNS and CDR2 SASEGT. The J segment lost 4 bases and the V segment lost 6 bases, leaving 7 bases of the junction unmatched. The CDR3 is 15 residues long.

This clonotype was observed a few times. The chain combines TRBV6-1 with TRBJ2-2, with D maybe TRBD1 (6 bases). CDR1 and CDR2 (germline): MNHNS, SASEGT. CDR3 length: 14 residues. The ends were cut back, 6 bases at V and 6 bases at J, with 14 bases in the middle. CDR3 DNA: TGTGCCAGCAGGGTCACAGGGAGTGCCGGGGAGCTGTTTTTT. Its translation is CASRVTGSAGELFF.

The CDR3, as DNA: TGTGCCAGCAGTTGTGACAGAAATCTTAAAGAGACCCAGTACTTC. It is translated as CASSCDRNLKETQYF. This sequence joins TRBV28 and TRBJ2-5; tentatively, D is TRBD1 (5 bases). CDR1 and CDR2 (germline): MDHEN, SYDVKM. The V gene lost 4 bases and the J gene lost 3 bases, with 15 bases spanning the gap. The CDR3 runs 15 residues.

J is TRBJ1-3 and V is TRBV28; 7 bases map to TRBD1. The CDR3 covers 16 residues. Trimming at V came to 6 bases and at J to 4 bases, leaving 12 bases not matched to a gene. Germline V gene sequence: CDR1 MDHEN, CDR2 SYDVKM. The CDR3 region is CASSPSGTAAGNTIYF. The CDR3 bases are TGTGCCAGCAGCCCCTCCGGGACAGCAGCAGGAAACACCATATATTTT.

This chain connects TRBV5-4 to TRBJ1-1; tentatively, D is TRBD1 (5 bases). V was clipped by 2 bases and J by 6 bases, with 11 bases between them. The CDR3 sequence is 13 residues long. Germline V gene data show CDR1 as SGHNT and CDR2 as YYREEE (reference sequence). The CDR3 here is CASSFLPGAEAFF. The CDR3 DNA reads TGTGCCAGCAGCTTTCTTCCGGGGGCTGAAGCTTTCTTT.

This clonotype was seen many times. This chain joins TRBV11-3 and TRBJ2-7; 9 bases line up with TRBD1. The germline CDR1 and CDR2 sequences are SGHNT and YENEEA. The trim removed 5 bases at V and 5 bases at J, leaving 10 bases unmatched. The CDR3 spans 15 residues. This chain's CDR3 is CASSRTGTGSDEQYF. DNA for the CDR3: TGTGCCAGCAGCCGAACCGGGACAGGGTCTGACGAGCAGTACTTC.

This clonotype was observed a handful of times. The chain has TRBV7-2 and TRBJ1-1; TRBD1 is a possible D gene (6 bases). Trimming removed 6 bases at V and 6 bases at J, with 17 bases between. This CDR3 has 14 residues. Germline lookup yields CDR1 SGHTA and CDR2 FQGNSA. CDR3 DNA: TGTGCCAGCAGTTTACAGGGTGGTGACGCTGAAGCTTTCTTT. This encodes CASSLQGGDAEAFF.

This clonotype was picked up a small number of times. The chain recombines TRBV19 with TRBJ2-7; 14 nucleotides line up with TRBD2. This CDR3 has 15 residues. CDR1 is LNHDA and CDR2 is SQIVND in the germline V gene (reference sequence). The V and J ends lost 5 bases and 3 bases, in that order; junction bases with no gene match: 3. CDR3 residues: CASSATSGRVYEQYF. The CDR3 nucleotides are TGTGCCAGTAGTGCGACTAGCGGGAGGGTCTACGAGCAGTACTTC.

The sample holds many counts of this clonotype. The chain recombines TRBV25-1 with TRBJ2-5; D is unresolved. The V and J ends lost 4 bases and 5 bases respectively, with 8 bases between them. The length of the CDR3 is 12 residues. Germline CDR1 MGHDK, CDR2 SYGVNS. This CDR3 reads CASSAVKETQYF. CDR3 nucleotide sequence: TGTGCCAGCAGTGCGGTAAAGGAGACCCAGTACTTC.

The CDR3 region is CATSRSDPGHFNEQFF. The CDR3 nucleotides read TGTGCCACCAGCAGATCCGATCCGGGACACTTCAATGAGCAGTTCTTC. The rearrangement uses TRBV15 and TRBJ2-1; the D gene is possibly TRBD1 (6 bases). The V gene lost 2 bases and the J gene lost 6 bases, with 17 bases spanning the gap. CDR1 LNHNV and CDR2 YYDKDF come from the germline V gene (reference sequence). The CDR3 has 16 amino acids.

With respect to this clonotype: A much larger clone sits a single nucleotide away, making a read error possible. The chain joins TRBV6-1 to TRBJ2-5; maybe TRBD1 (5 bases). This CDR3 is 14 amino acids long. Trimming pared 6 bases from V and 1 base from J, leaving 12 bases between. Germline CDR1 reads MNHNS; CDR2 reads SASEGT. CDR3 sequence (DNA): TGTGCCAGCAGGAGTCAGGGATTCCAAGAGACCCAGTACTTC. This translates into CASRSQGFQETQYF.